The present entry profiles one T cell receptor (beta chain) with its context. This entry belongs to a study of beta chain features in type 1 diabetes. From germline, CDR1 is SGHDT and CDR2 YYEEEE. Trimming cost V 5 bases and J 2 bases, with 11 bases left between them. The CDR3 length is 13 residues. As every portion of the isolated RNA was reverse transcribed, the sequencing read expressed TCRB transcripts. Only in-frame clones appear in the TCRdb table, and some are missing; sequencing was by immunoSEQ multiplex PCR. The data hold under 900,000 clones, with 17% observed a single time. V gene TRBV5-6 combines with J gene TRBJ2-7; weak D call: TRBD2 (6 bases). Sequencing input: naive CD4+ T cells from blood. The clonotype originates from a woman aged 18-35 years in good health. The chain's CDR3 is CASRRGATYEQYF. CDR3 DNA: TGTGCCAGCAGGCGCGGGGCAACCTACGAGCAGTACTTC.